The sequence of this T cell receptor (beta chain) was determined in a study of shared clonotypes between healthy human individuals. For the study at large: A donor's plate count was three for CD4 naive and three for CD4 memory; CD8 naive had two and CD8 memory one.

CD8 cells regarded as naive lacked CD45RO, were positively chosen for CCR7, and omitted terminally differentiated effector memory CD45RA+ cells. Donors, healthy HIV-negative adults, lacked recent acute infections or vaccinations. Turning to this clone: What it binds is not known.

For sorted subsets, roughly 200 ng DNA per replicate equaled roughly 29,000 T cell genomes. Assay used: immunoSEQ multiplex PCR; TCRdb lists only in-frame clones, some missing. Here the sample spans over 2 million clones, 85% to 95% being singletons. This CDR3 is built from 18 residues. Findings and caveats of the study: Rarefaction indicated that sorted-subset sequencing remained incomplete although depth was large.

The chain carries TRBV21-1 and TRBJ1-2; TRBD1 is taken as the D call from the table, unchecked against the DNA. TRBV21-1 is shown as a pseudogene. The source material was naive CD8+ T cells sorted from blood. This clonotype originated in a young man in good health. The DNA of the CDR3 is TGTGCCAGCAGTCCTCACAACGTCCCGGGACAGGGAAACTATGGCTACACCTTC. Protein: CASSPHNVPGQGNYGYTF.